This is a list of T cell receptor beta chains from one sample in a study of identical twins. MiXCR, run by TCRdb on the 5' RACE reads, gives a single entry per CDR3 protein. The sample yields 140,000 to 150,000 distinct CDR3 sequences, approximately 4% seen once. The sample taken for sequencing was memory T cells sorted from blood. These receptors came from a man between 18 and 35 years old in good health. The CDR3 runs from the conserved cysteine through the conserved F or W. The order of the fields is D gene, J gene, V gene, clone size, CDR3 protein, CDR3 DNA. A D gene is named only where the DNA matches it firmly. Clone sizes are shown as once, few, many, or a class for an expanded clone.

>TRBD1|TRBJ1-5|TRBV10-3|many
CATKTGDSNQPQHF
TGTGCCACTAAGACAGGGGATAGCAATCAGCCCCAGCATTTT
>TRBD1|TRBJ1-1|TRBV29-1|many
CSADTGQGVTEAFF
TGCAGCGCCGATACGGGACAGGGGGTCACTGAAGCTTTCTTT
>TRBD2|TRBJ2-1|TRBV29-1|many
CSVDDLSGRGFF
TGCAGCGTTGATGATCTTAGCGGGAGGGGGTTCTTC
>TRBD2|TRBJ2-3|TRBV12-3/TRBV12-4|many
CASSEGTTLEGTDTQYF
TGTGCCAGCAGTGAGGGGACTACCCTTGAGGGGACAGATACGCAGTATTTT
>TRBD2|TRBJ2-5|TRBV12-3/TRBV12-4|many
CASSFGTSGETQYF
TGTGCCAGCAGTTTCGGGACTAGTGGAGAGACCCAGTACTTC
>TRBD2|TRBJ2-1|TRBV20-1|few
CSATGLAYNEQFF
TGCAGTGCTACGGGACTAGCGTACAATGAGCAGTTCTTC
>.|TRBJ2-2|TRBV4-3|many
CASSQSRHPGTGELFF
TGCGCCAGCAGCCAGAGCCGGCACCCGGGGACCGGGGAGCTGTTTTTT
>TRBD1|TRBJ2-6|TRBV19|few
CASSRQGAGGANVLTF
TGTGCCAGTAGTAGACAGGGGGCGGGCGGGGCCAACGTCCTGACTTTC
>TRBD2|TRBJ2-5|TRBV4-2|many
CASSQGTSGPNWETQYF
TGTGCCAGCAGCCAAGGGACTAGCGGCCCCAACTGGGAGACCCAGTACTTC
>.|TRBJ1-2|TRBV6-1|many
CASSEGWGTQVYGYTF
TGTGCCAGCAGTGAAGGTTGGGGGACCCAGGTATATGGCTACACCTTC
>.|TRBJ2-7|TRBV3-1|many
CASSRRAVHEQYF
TGTGCCAGCAGCCGGAGGGCCGTCCACGAGCAGTACTTC
>.|TRBJ1-2|TRBV4-2|many
CASSLGGGYGYTF
TGTGCCAGCAGTCTAGGGGGAGGGTATGGCTACACCTTC
>.|TRBJ1-1|TRBV20-1|many
CSARAYSLQGEAFF
TGCAGTGCTAGGGCTTACAGCCTCCAGGGTGAAGCTTTCTTT
>.|TRBJ2-1|TRBV12-3/TRBV12-4|many
CASSLALAREDNEQFF
TGTGCCAGCAGTCTGGCCCTAGCGAGGGAGGATAATGAGCAGTTCTTC
>.|TRBJ2-7|TRBV7-9|many
CASSLDPGRYEQYF
TGTGCCAGCAGCTTAGACCCCGGGAGATACGAGCAGTACTTC
>TRBD1|TRBJ1-2|TRBV5-1|many
CASSYNLDRAGGYTF
TGCGCCAGCAGCTACAACCTGGACAGGGCGGGGGGCTACACCTTC
>TRBD2|TRBJ2-1|TRBV6-4|many
CASSPRLAFDEQFF
TGTGCCAGCAGTCCACGACTAGCGTTTGATGAGCAGTTCTTC
>.|TRBJ2-1|TRBV12-3/TRBV12-4|many
CASSLMTGSVNEQFF
TGTGCCAGCAGTTTAATGACGGGAAGCGTCAATGAGCAGTTCTTC